This T cell receptor (beta chain) is from a study of CXCR3-negative and CXCR3-positive naive CD8 T cells. Whole-study results and caveats: The naive subsets expressed comparable surface CD5, and the authors inferred TCR strength from TRB CDR3 properties.

About this clonotype itself: Its target is unknown.

The authors made the TRB cDNA libraries by 5' RACE using UMI labels. TCRdb processed the 5' RACE reads again and assigns one entry to each CDR3 protein, with no DNA. This sample carries tens of thousands of distinct CDR3 sequences, with 1.5% to 2% going to the ten biggest clones. This TCR was sampled from a human donor in good health. Some clones in this sample may be carry-over from other donors' samples. Sequencing was done on a sample of naive CXCR3- CD8+ T cells from blood. Stated subset: CD45RO-CCR7+CD27+CD95- naive CD8+ T cells lacking CXCR3 (TNR3-).

CDR3 residues: CASSPAAYEQYF. The chain carries TRBV7-9 and TRBJ2-7. Looked up from germline, CDR1 is SEHNR and CDR2 is FQNEAQ (reference sequence). This CDR3 has 12 amino acids.